This T cell receptor (beta chain) was observed in a study of blood T cell repertoires in COVID-19. Study context: PBMCs, B-cell-depleted T cells, or T cells provided the cDNA or gDNA that made up the material.

The ends were cut back, 1 base at V and 3 bases at J, with 24 bases in the middle. This CDR3 contains 19 residues. In germline, CDR1 is LGHNA, CDR2 YNFKEQ. Those enrolled, adults aged roughly 18 to 90 years, came from some 23 US areas. Under the authors' procedure: Using reference gene primer amplification, nucleated cell counts were estimated. Assay used: immunoSEQ multiplex PCR; TCRdb lists only in-frame clones, some missing. The V and J calls and the clone size are those of that table, but D and trimming were determined from the DNA. The repertoire has roughly 400,000 clones, approximately 85% of them found once; the top ten carry 2% to 2.5%.

This receptor was taken from a middle-aged woman with acute COVID-19. Source material: PBMCs or T cells enriched from blood (not recorded which). The chain couples TRBV4-2 to TRBJ2-5; D remains unclear. The CDR3 reads CASSQVTGFSGSAEETQYF. The CDR3 coding sequence is TGTGCCAGCAGCCAAGTTACCGGGTTCTCGGGTTCGGCGGAAGAGACCCAGTACTTC.